Below, 22 T cell receptor beta chains from the same sample are listed, as sequenced in a study of blood T cell repertoires in COVID-19 (dated by TCRdb to between 2020 and 2021). The library was prepared using the immunoSEQ multiplex PCR assay. This is the immuneACCESS table as TCRdb keeps it, with only in-frame sequences that have V and J called. A part of the clones is gone; compared with another copy, unresolved V genes explain less than half, and the rest is unexplained. The sample table lists 180,000 or so clones, roughly four fifths of them with a count of one. The ten largest make up approximately 15% of the sample. The sequencing sample was made of peripheral blood. Every receptor here comes from a man aged 50-59 years who had recovered from COVID-19.

J is TRBJ2-2 and V is TRBV5-5, with D possibly TRBD2 on 6 matching bases. CDR3 size: 14 residues. Between the trimmed V and J ends, which lost 4 bases and 5 bases, there was a span of 12 bases. From germline, CDR1 is SGHKS and CDR2 YYEKEE (reference sequence). The CDR3 sequence: CASSPGGVTGELFF. The CDR3 bases are TGTGCCAGCAGCCCGGGCGGGGTAACCGGGGAGCTGTTTTTT. Full variable domain (remainder filled in from reference TRBV5-5 and TRBJ2-2): DAGVTQSPTHLIKTRGQQVTLRCSPISGHKSVSWYQQVLGQGPQFIFQYYEKEERGRGNFPDRFSARQFPNYSSELNVNALLLGDSALYLCASSPGGVTGELFFGEGSRLTVL.

J is TRBJ1-2 and V is TRBV3-1 (or the pseudogene TRBV3-2); TRBD1 is a possible D gene (5 bases). The CDR3 is made up of 18 amino acids. The V and J ends lost 4 bases and 7 bases respectively, with 28 bases between them. Germline V gene sequence: CDR1 LGHDT, CDR2 YNNKEL (reference sequence). For the CDR3, the DNA is TGTGCCAGCAGCCTAGATGTCTTTTCGGGGGTGAGTGACGGTGGCTACACCTTC. The encoded protein is CASSLDVFSGVSDGGYTF.

This chain connects TRBV7-2 to TRBJ2-1; D is possibly TRBD2 (6 bases). The CDR3 is made up of 17 amino acids. Germline V gene data show CDR1 as SGHTA and CDR2 as FQGNSA. Trimming removed 2 bases at V and 5 bases at J, with 19 bases between. The CDR3 DNA follows: TGTGCCAGCAGCTTATCGCTTCTAGCGTCGGTACACAATGAGCAGTTCTTC. Its translation: CASSLSLLASVHNEQFF.

The chain combines TRBV11-1 with TRBJ2-7; 14 nucleotides line up with TRBD2. With V trimmed by 5 bases and J by 9 bases, 9 bases remained unmatched. This CDR3 region has 15 residues. Germline V gene data show CDR1 as SGHAT and CDR2 as FQDESV (reference sequence). Here the CDR3 reads CASSPTGTSGSWQYF. The CDR3 bases are TGTGCCAGCAGCCCTACCGGGACTAGCGGGAGCTGGCAGTACTTC.

V gene TRBV12-3 or TRBV12-4 combines with J gene TRBJ1-2; possibly TRBD1 for D (5 bases). Between the trimmed V and J ends, which lost 2 bases and 6 bases, there was a span of 7 bases. The CDR3 contains 12 residues. CDR3 nucleotide sequence: TGTGCCAGCAGTTTACGGGGGAATGGCTACACCTTC. This sequence encodes CASSLRGNGYTF.

This clone was seen at least ten times. This sequence joins TRBV27 and TRBJ1-1; 8 bases map to TRBD1. The junction had 4 bases not matched to a gene; V was cut back by 5 bases and J by 5 bases. There are 13 residues in the CDR3. In germline, CDR1 is MNHEY, CDR2 SMNVEV (reference sequence). The CDR3 sequence: CASSTRTGTEAFF. CDR3 in DNA: TGTGCCAGCAGTACCAGGACAGGGACTGAAGCTTTCTTT.

J is TRBJ2-2 and V is TRBV30; D remains ambiguous. V lost 0 bases, J lost 3 bases, and 14 bases lay in between. This CDR3 region has 16 residues. Germline V gene data show CDR1 as GTSNPN and CDR2 as SVGIG (reference sequence). DNA for the CDR3: TGTGCCTGGAGTGTACTACCGGGTTGGGACACCGGGGAGCTGTTTTTT. It is translated as CAWSVLPGWDTGELFF. Together with reference TRBV30 and TRBJ2-2, the CDR3 gives the full variable domain: SQTIHQWPATLVQPVGSPLSLECTVEGTSNPNLYWYRQAAGRGLQLLFYSVGIGQISSEVPQNLSASRPQDRQFILSSKKLLLSDSGFYLCAWSVLPGWDTGELFFGEGSRLTVL.

The genes are TRBV2 and TRBJ1-6; possible D gene TRBD1, 5 bases. CDR3 size: 12 residues. Per the germline V gene, CDR1 is SNHLY and CDR2 is FYNNEI. V was pared by 7 bases and J by 10 bases, with 11 bases between. This chain's CDR3 is CASKVTESPLHF. The CDR3 DNA follows: TGTGCCAGCAAGGTGACAGAGTCACCCCTCCACTTT.

This clone occurred once. This chain uses TRBV29-1 with TRBJ2-1; D might be TRBD2 (5 bases). Trimming pared 6 bases from V and 8 bases from J, leaving 14 bases between. Germline V gene sequence: CDR1 SQVTM, CDR2 ANQGSEA. The CDR3 is 12 amino acids. Here the CDR3 reads CSVTSSGDEQFF. The CDR3 region has the DNA TGCAGCGTCACTAGTAGTGGCGATGAGCAGTTCTTC.

J is TRBJ1-1 and V is TRBV12-3 or TRBV12-4; D might be TRBD1 (6 bases). V was trimmed by 4 bases and J by 4 bases, leaving 10 bases between them. The CDR3 is 13 residues long. CDR3 in amino acids: CASSYRVGTEAFF. CDR3 DNA sequence: TGTGCCAGCAGTTACAGGGTGGGCACTGAAGCTTTCTTT.

DNA of the CDR3: TGTGCCAGCAGCCCTCCCTCGGGAAGCCATGGCTACACCTTC. Protein product: CASSPPSGSHGYTF. The chain recombines TRBV3-1 (or the pseudogene TRBV3-2) with TRBJ1-2, with D uncertain. CDR3 length equals 14 residues. Germline loops: CDR1 LGHDT, CDR2 YNNKEL (reference sequence). V was cut by 4 bases and J by 6 bases, with 15 bases left in between.

In regard to this clone: Other nucleotide sequences in the sample specify the same CDR3. CDR3 nucleotides: TGTGCCAGCAGCTCCCGGGGACAGTTCAATCAGCCCCAGCATTTT. This codes for CASSSRGQFNQPQHF. The chain is built from TRBV27 and TRBJ1-5; the match to TRBD1 covers 7 bases. The CDR3 spans 15 residues. Trimming removed 6 bases from V and 3 bases from J; junction bases left unmatched: 8. CDR1 is MNHEY, CDR2 SMNVEV, per germline (reference sequence).

The chain is built from TRBV11-3 and TRBJ2-1; TRBD1 matches 8 bases. The CDR3 has 15 amino acids. Germline V gene data show CDR1 as SGHNT and CDR2 as YENEEA. With V trimmed by 8 bases and J by 5 bases, 11 bases remained unmatched. The CDR3 bases are TGTGCCAGCGCCCCAGGGGGCGGCCTAAACAATGAGCAGTTCTTC. This translates into CASAPGGGLNNEQFF.

This chain joins TRBV13 and TRBJ2-3; a weak D match, TRBD1 (5 bases). Germline V lookup: CDR1 PRHDT, CDR2 FYEKMQ (reference sequence). The CDR3 covers 16 residues. V was shortened by 0 bases and J by 6 bases, with 16 bases between the two germline ends. As DNA, the CDR3 is TGTGCCAGCAGCTTAGGCTTCTTGGGCCAGGGTGATACGCAGTATTTT. The encoded protein is CASSLGFLGQGDTQYF.

Note on this clone: A junction boundary mismatches the germline segment, possibly from a read error. The chain recombines TRBV3-1 (or the pseudogene TRBV3-2) with TRBJ2-7; TRBD2 matches 9 bases. This CDR3 is 13 amino acids long. Germline CDR1 and CDR2: LGHDT and YNNKEL (reference sequence). The CDR3 here is CASSQVPAGGCHF. The CDR3 DNA sequence: TGTGCCAGCAGCCAAGTTCCAGCGGGAGGTTGTCACTTC.

DNA of the CDR3: TGTGCCAGCAGCGTCAACAGCTTCACAGATACGCAGTATTTT. It codes for CASSVNSFTDTQYF. The chain couples TRBV9 to TRBJ2-3; D is unresolved. Germline V gene lookup returns CDR1 SGDLS and CDR2 YYNGEE. CDR3 length: 14 amino acids. Trimming shortened V by 2 bases and J by 2 bases, and 9 bases separated the two germline ends.

V usage is TRBV25-1 and J usage is TRBJ2-2; D might be TRBD2 (5 bases). Germline CDR1 reads MGHDK; CDR2 reads SYGVNS. The CDR3 sequence is 14 residues long. Trimming left V 1 base short and J 3 bases short, with 6 bases between. In DNA, the CDR3 is TGTGCCAGCAGTGAATTCGGGGACACCGGGGAGCTGTTTTTT. Its translation: CASSEFGDTGELFF.

V and J are TRBV29-1 and TRBJ2-3, with 7 bases fitting TRBD1. V lost 6 bases to trimming and J lost 2 bases; unmatched junction nucleotides: 5. The CDR3 runs 13 residues. Germline-derived CDR1 and CDR2 are SQVTM and ANQGSEA. The CDR3 region is CSVGRGTTDTQYF. The CDR3 nucleotides are TGCAGCGTCGGCAGGGGGACCACAGATACGCAGTATTTT.

J is TRBJ2-1 and V is TRBV2; 13 bases are shared with TRBD2. Unmatched junction bases numbered 6, after V lost 2 bases and J lost 8 bases. The CDR3 has 16 residues. Germline CDR1 reads SNHLY; CDR2 reads FYNNEI. CDR3 sequence (DNA): TGTGCCAGCAGTGAATGGGGGACTAGCGGGATACATGAGCAGTTCTTC. Amino acid sequence: CASSEWGTSGIHEQFF.

The gene calls are TRBV21-1 and TRBJ1-2; the D call of TRBD1 is as the table states it, not checked on the DNA. TRBV21-1 is deemed a pseudogene. This CDR3 comprises 16 residues. This chain's CDR3 is CASSGRDRDTTYGYTF. CDR3 nucleotides: TGTGCCAGCAGCGGCCGGGACAGGGACACTACTTATGGCTACACCTTC.

This clone was counted a single time. This chain links TRBV11-3 with TRBJ1-5, with a weak D call TRBD1 (6 bases). The germline V gene has CDR1 SGHNT and CDR2 YENEEA. The CDR3 has 17 residues. V was shortened by 0 bases and J by 6 bases, with 18 bases between the two germline ends. The CDR3 sequence is CASSLDGTGWVGQPQHF. The CDR3 bases are TGTGCCAGCAGCTTAGATGGTACAGGGTGGGTGGGTCAGCCCCAGCATTTT.

The chain has TRBV5-1 and TRBJ2-2, with 8 nucleotides matching TRBD1. V was clipped by 10 bases and J by 0 bases; unmatched bases: 5. CDR3 length equals 14 residues. CDR1 is SGHRS, CDR2 YFSETQ, per germline. The CDR3 region is CAVQGQANTGELFF. The DNA for the CDR3 is TGCGCCGTCCAGGGACAGGCGAACACCGGGGAGCTGTTTTTT.